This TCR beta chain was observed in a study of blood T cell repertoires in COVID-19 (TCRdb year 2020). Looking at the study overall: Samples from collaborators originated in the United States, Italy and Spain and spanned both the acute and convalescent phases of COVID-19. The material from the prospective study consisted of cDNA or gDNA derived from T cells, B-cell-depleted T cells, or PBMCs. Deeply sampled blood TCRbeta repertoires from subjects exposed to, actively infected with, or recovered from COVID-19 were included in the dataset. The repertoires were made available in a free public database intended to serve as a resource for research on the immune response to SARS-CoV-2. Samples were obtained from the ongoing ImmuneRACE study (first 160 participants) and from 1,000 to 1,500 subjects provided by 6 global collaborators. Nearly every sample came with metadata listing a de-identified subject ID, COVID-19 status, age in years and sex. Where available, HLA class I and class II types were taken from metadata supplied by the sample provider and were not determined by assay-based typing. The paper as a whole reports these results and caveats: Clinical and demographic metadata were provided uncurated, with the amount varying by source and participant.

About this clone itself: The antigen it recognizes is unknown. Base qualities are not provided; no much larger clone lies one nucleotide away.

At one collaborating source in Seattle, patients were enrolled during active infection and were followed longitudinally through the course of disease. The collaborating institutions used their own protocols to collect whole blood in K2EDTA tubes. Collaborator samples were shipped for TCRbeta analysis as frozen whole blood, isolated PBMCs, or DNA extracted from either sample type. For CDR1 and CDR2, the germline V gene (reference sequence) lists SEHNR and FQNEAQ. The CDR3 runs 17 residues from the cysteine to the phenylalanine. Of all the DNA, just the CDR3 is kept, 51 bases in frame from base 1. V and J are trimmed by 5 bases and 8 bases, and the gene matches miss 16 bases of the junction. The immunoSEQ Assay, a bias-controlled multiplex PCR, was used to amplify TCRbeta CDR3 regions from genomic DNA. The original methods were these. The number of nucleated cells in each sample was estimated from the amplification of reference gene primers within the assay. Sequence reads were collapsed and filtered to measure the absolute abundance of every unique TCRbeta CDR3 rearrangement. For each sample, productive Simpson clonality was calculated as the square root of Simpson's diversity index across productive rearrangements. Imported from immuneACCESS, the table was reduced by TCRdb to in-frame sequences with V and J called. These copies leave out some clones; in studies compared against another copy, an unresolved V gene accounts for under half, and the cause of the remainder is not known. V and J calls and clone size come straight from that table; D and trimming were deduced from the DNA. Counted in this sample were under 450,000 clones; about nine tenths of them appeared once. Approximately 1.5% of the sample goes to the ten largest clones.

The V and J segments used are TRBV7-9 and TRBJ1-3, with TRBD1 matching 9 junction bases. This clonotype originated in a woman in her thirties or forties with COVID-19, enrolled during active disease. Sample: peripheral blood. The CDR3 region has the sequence CASSPPPGQGTLHTIYF. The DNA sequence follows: TGTGCCAGCAGCCCTCCCCCGGGACAGGGTACATTACACACCATATATTTT.